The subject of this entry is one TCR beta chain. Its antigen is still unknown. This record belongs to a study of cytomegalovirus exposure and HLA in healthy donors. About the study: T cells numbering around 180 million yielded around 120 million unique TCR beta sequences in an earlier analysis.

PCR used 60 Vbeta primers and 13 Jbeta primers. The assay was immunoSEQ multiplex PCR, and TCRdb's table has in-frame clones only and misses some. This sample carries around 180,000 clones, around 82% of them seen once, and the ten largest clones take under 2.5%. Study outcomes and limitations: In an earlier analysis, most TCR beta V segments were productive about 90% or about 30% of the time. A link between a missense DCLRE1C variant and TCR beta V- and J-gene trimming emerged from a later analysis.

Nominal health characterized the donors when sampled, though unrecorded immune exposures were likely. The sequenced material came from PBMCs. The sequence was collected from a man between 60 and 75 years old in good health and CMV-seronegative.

CDR3 bases: TGCGCCAGCGCCGCTCCCGGCGGACAGGGTAGAGAAAAACTGTTTTTT. Protein sequence: CASAAPGGQGREKLFF. The rearrangement links TRBV4-1 to TRBJ1-4, with TRBD1 matching over 8 bases. V lost 8 bases and J lost 8; bases outside the gene matches: 16. The CDR3 loop spans 16 amino acids. Germline V gives CDR1 MGHRA, CDR2 YSYEKL.